This TCR beta chain was obtained from a study of vaccination effects on CD4 cells after COVID-19. CD4+ T cells specific for antigen were expanded with viral peptide pools by the ViraFEST assay before sequencing. The culture ran for around 10 days before CD4+ T cells were isolated. The healthy vaccine recipients, who had no prior SARS-CoV-2 infection, showed negative nucleocapsid antibodies. Germline CDR1 and CDR2: MRHNA and SNTAGT. J was trimmed by 0 bases and V by 6 bases; bases with no gene match: 4. CDR3 length equals 15 residues. A note on this clone: What it recognizes is unknown.

Sequenced by immunoSEQ multiplex PCR; TCRdb stores in-frame clones only, minus some. The table shows approximately 23,000 clones, with about 71% occurring only once. The TCR was taken from a human donor who received a COVID-19 vaccine. The chain combines TRBV6-4 with TRBJ2-1, with 8 bases lining up with TRBD1. Sequences were derived from CD4+ T cells from PBMCs cultured with HCoV-OC43 spike peptides, sampled before COVID-19 vaccination. Subset denoted: HCoV-OC43 spike overlapping peptide pool stimulation. CDR3: CASSDTGGSYNEQFF. CDR3 DNA sequence: TGTGCCAGCAGCGACACAGGGGGCTCCTACAATGAGCAGTTCTTC.